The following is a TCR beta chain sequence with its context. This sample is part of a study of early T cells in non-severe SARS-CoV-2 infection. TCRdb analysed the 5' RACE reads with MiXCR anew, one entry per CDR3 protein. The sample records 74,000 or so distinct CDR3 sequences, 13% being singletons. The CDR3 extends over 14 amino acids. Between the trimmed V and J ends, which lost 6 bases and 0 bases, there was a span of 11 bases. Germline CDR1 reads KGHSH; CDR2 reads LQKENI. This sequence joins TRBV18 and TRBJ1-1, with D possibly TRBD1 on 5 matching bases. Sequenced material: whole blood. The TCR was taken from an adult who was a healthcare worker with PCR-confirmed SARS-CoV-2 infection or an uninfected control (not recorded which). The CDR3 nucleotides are TGTGCCAGCTCTACCGACAGATTGAACACTGAAGCTTTCTTT. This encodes CASSTDRLNTEAFF.